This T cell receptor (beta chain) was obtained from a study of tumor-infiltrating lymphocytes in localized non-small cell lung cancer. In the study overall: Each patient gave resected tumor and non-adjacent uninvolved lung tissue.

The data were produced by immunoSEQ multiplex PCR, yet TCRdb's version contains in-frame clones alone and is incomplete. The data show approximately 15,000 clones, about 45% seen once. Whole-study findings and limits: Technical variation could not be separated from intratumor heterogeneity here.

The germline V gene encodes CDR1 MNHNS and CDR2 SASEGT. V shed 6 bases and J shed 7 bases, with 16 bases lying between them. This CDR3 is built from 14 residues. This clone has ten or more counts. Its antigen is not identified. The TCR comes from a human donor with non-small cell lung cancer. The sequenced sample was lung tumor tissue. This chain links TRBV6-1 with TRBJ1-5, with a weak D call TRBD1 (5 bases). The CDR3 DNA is TGTGCCAGCAGAGAGACCTGGGGGACGCAGCCCCAGCATTTT. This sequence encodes CASRETWGTQPQHF.